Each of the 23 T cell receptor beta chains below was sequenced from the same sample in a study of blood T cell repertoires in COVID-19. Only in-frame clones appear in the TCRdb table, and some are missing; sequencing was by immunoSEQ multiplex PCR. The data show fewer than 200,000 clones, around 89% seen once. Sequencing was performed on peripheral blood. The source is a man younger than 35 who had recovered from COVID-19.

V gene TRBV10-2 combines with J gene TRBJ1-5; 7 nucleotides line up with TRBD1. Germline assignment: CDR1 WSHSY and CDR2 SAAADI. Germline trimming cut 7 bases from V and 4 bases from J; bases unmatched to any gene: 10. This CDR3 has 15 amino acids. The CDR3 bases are TGCGCCAGCACCGAAACCCGGACAGGTAATCAGCCCCAGCATTTT. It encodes CASTETRTGNQPQHF.

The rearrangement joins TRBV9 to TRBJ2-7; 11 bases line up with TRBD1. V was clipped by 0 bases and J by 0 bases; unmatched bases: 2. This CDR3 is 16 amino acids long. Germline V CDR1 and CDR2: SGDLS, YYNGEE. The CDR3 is CASSVGGTGGSYEQYF. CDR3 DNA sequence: TGTGCCAGCAGCGTAGGCGGGACAGGGGGCTCCTACGAGCAGTACTTC.

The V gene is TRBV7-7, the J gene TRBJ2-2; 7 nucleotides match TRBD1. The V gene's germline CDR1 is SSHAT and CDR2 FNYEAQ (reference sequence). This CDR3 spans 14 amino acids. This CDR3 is CASQNSDRAGELFF. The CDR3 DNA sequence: TGTGCTAGCCAGAATTCCGACAGGGCCGGGGAGCTGTTTTTT.

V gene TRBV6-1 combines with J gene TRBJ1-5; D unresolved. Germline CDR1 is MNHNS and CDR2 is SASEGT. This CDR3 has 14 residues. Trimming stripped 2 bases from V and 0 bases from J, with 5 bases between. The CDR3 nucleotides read TGTGCCAGCAGTGAACCTTATAGCAATCAGCCCCAGCATTTT. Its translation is CASSEPYSNQPQHF.

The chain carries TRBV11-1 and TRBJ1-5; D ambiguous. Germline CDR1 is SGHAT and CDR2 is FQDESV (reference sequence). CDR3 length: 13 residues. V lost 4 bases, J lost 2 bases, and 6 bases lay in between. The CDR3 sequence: CASSSRGNQPQHF. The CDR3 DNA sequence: TGTGCCAGCAGCTCCCGTGGCAATCAGCCCCAGCATTTT.

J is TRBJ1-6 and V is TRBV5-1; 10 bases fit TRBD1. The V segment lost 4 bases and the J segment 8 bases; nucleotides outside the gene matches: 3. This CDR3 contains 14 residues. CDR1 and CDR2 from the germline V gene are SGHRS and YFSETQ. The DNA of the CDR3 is TGCGCCAGCAGCACCGGGACAGGGGATTCACCCCTCCACTTT. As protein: CASSTGTGDSPLHF.

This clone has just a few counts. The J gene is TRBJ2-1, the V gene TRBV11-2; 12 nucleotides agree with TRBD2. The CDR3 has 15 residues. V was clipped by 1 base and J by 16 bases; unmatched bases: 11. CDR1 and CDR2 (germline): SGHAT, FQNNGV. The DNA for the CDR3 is TGTGCCAGCAGCTTAGCCCCCCGATCTAGCGGGAGGGAATTCTTC. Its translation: CASSLAPRSSGREFF.

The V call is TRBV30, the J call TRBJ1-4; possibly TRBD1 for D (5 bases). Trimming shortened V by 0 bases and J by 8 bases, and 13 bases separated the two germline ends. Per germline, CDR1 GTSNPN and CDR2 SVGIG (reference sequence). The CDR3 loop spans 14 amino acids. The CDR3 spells CAWSVEGAGEKLFF. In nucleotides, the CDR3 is TGTGCCTGGAGTGTGGAAGGGGCTGGCGAAAAACTGTTTTTT.

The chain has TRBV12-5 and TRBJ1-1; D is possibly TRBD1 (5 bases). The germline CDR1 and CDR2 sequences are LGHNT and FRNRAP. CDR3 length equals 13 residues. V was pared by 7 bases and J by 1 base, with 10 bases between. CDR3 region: CASVGGTNTEAFF. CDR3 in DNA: TGTGCTAGTGTGGGGGGAACGAACACTGAAGCTTTCTTT.

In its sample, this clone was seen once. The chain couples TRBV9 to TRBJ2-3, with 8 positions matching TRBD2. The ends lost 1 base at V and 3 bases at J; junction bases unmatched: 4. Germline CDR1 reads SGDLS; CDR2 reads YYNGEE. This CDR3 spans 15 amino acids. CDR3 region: CASSVSTGGTDTQYF. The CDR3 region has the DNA TGTGCCAGCAGCGTATCAACGGGGGGGACAGATACGCAGTATTTT.

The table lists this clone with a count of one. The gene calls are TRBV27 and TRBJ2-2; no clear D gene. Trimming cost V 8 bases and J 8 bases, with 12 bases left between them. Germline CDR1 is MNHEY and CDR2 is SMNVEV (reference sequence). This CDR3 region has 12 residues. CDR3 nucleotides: TGTGCCAGCTCCTATGTCCGAGGGGAGCTGTTTTTT. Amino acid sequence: CASSYVRGELFF.

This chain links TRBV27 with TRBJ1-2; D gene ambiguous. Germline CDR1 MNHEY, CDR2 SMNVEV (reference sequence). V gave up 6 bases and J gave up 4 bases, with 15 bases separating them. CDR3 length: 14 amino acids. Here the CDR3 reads CASSPDSSGYGYTF. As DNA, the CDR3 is TGTGCCAGCAGCCCTGATTCGTCGGGCTATGGCTACACCTTC.

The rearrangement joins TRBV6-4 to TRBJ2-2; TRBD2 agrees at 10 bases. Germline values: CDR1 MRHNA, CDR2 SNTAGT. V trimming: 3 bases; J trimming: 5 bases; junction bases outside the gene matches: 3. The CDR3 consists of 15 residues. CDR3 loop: CASSEQLAGTGELFF. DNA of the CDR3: TGTGCCAGCAGTGAGCAACTAGCGGGGACCGGGGAGCTGTTTTTT.

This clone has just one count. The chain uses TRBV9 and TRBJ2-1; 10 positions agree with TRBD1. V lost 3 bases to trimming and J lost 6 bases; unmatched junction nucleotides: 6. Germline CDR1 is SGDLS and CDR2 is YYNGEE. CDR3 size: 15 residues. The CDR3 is CASSGRDRGPNEQFF. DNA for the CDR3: TGTGCCAGCAGCGGCCGGGACAGGGGCCCCAATGAGCAGTTCTTC.

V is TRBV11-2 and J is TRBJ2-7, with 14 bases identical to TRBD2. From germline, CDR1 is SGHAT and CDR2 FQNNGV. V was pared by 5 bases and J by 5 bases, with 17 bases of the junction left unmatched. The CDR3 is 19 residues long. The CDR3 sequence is CASSSLGLAGGIWGHEQYF. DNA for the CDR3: TGTGCCAGCAGCAGCCTCGGACTAGCGGGAGGAATATGGGGCCACGAGCAGTACTTC. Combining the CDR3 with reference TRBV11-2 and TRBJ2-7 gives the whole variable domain EAGVAQSPRYKIIEKRQSVAFWCNPISGHATLYWYQQILGQGPKLLIQFQNNGVVDDSQLPKDRFSAERLKGVDSTLKIQPAKLEDSAVYLCASSSLGLAGGIWGHEQYFGPGTRLTVT.

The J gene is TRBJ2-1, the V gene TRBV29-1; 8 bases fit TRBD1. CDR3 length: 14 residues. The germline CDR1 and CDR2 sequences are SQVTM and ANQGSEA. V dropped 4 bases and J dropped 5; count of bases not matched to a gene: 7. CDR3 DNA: TGCAGCGTTGCGCCGGGACAGGCGAACAATGAGCAGTTCTTC. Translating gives CSVAPGQANNEQFF.

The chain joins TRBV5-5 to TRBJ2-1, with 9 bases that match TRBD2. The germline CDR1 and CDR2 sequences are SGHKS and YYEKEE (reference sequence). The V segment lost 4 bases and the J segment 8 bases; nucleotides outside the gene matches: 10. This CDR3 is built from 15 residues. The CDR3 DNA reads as TGTGCCAGCAGCCGCCCACTAGCGGGTAGTGATGAGCAGTTCTTC. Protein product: CASSRPLAGSDEQFF.

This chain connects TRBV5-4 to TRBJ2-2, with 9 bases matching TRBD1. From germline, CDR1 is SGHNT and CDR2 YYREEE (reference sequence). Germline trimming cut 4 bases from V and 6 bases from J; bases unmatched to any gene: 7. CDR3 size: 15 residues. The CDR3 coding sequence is TGTGCCAGCAGCCGGGACAGGGAACTTCCCGGGGAGCTGTTTTTT. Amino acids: CASSRDRELPGELFF.

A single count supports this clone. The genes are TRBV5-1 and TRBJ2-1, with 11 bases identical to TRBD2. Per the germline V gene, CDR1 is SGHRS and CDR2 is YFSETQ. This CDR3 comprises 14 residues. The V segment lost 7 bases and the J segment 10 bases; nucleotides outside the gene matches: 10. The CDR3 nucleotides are TGCGCCAGCGGTTCGACTAGCGGGGCAAAGGAGCAGTTCTTC. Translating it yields CASGSTSGAKEQFF. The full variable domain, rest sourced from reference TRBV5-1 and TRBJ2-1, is KAGVTQTPRYLIKTRGQQVTLSCSPISGHRSVSWYQQTPGQGLQFLFEYFSETQRNKGNFPGRFSGRQFSNSRSEMNVSTLELGDSALYLCASGSTSGAKEQFFGPGTRLTVL.

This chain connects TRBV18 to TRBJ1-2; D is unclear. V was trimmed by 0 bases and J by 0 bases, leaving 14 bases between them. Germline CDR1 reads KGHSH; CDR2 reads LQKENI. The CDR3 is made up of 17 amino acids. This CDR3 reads CASSPPGFPGANYGYTF. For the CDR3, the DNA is TGTGCCAGCTCACCACCGGGTTTCCCCGGGGCTAACTATGGCTACACCTTC.

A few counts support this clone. CDR3 protein: CASSYRSNTEAFF. The CDR3 coding sequence is TGCGCCAGCAGTTACCGGAGTAACACTGAAGCTTTCTTT. The V gene is TRBV5-1, the J gene TRBJ1-1; D is undetermined. The germline V and J ends were trimmed by 5 bases and 2 bases, with 10 bases remaining between them. Germline CDR1 is SGHRS and CDR2 is YFSETQ. This CDR3 spans 13 amino acids. The entire variable domain, with the rest obtained from reference TRBV5-1 and TRBJ1-1, is as follows: KAGVTQTPRYLIKTRGQQVTLSCSPISGHRSVSWYQQTPGQGLQFLFEYFSETQRNKGNFPGRFSGRQFSNSRSEMNVSTLELGDSALYLCASSYRSNTEAFFGQGTRLTVV.

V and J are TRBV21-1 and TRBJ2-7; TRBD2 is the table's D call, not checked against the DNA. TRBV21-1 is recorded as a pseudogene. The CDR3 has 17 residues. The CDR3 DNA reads TGTGCCAGCAGCAAAGATCGGAAGCGGGATCGCCCCTACGAGCAGTACTTC. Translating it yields CASSKDRKRDRPYEQYF.

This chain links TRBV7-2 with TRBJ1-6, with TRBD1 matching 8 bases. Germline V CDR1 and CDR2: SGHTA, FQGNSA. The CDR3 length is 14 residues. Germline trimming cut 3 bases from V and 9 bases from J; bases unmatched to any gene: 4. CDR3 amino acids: CASSFGTGGSPLHF. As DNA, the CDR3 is TGTGCCAGCAGCTTCGGGACAGGAGGTTCACCCCTCCACTTT.